Listed here are 5 T cell receptor beta chains from one sample, sequenced in a study of cytomegalovirus exposure and HLA in healthy donors. The PCR had 60 Vbeta and 13 Jbeta primers. Produced via immunoSEQ multiplex PCR; TCRdb's table is partial and in-frame only. The repertoire has about 140,000 clones, 61% of them found once; the top ten carry roughly 1.8%. Sequencing was carried out using PBMCs. The receptors stem from a male donor in good health and CMV-seronegative.

This chain links TRBV7-2 with TRBJ1-1; tentative D call: TRBD1 (6 bases). Germline V gives CDR1 SGHTA, CDR2 FQGNSA. V was trimmed by 0 bases and J by 4 bases, leaving 12 bases between them. This CDR3 region has 15 residues. The CDR3 DNA follows: TGTGCCAGCAGCTTAGCACAGGGTAGGGCCACTGAAGCTTTCTTT. It translates to CASSLAQGRATEAFF.

This clone was observed a handful of times. This chain connects TRBV18 to TRBJ1-6; 7 positions match TRBD1. The germline V gene encodes CDR1 KGHSH and CDR2 LQKENI. This CDR3 is built from 16 residues. With 4 bases clipped from V and 9 bases from J, the junction kept 12 bases outside the gene matches. The CDR3 here is CASSLAYRGEGSPLHF. In DNA form, the CDR3 reads TGTGCCAGCTCACTAGCCTACAGGGGAGAAGGTTCACCCCTCCACTTT.

The genes are TRBV4-2 and TRBJ1-2; 7 bases fit TRBD1. After removal of 4 bases from V and 3 bases from J, the junction contained 8 bases not matched to a gene. The germline V gene has CDR1 LGHNA and CDR2 YNFKEQ. This CDR3 comprises 15 residues. The CDR3, as DNA: TGTGCCAGCAGCCCGAGCTGGGACAGTGACTATGGCTACACCTTC. Translated, it gives CASSPSWDSDYGYTF.

This rearrangement joins TRBV6-5 to TRBJ2-3; TRBD2 agrees at 10 bases. The CDR3 is 15 amino acids. After removal of 5 bases from V and 1 base from J, the junction contained 3 bases not matched to a gene. Germline V gives CDR1 MNHEY, CDR2 SVGAGI. CDR3 DNA: TGTGCCAGCAGTGGAGGACTAGCGGGCACAGATACGCAGTATTTT. Translating it yields CASSGGLAGTDTQYF.

This clone was counted a few times. The chain couples TRBV18 to TRBJ1-2; TRBD1 matches at 7 bases. Germline-derived CDR1 and CDR2 are KGHSH and LQKENI. With V trimmed by 5 bases and J by 4 bases, 1 base remained unmatched. This CDR3 is 12 amino acids long. For the CDR3, the DNA is TGTGCCAGCTCATCAGGGGGCTATGGCTACACCTTC. It specifies CASSSGGYGYTF.